Following are 4 T cell receptor beta chains from one sample sequenced in a study of blood T cell repertoires in COVID-19. TCRdb's copy holds only in-frame clones and misses some; the assay was immunoSEQ multiplex PCR. This table has a few hundred thousand clones, roughly 88% appearing once. The sample was PBMCs or T cells enriched from blood (not recorded which). The receptors derive from a man aged 30 to 39 who had recovered from COVID-19.

V and J are TRBV5-1 and TRBJ1-1; D perhaps matches TRBD1 (6 bases). Trimming took off 7 bases at V and 4 bases at J, with 17 bases between the two ends. Germline V gene data show CDR1 as SGHRS and CDR2 as YFSETQ. The CDR3 covers 14 residues. CDR3 sequence: CASGLQGSGTEAFF. As DNA, the CDR3 is TGCGCCAGCGGGTTACAGGGATCAGGCACTGAAGCTTTCTTT.

The gene calls are TRBV6-1 and TRBJ2-7; 13 bases are shared with TRBD2. V trimming: 3 bases; J trimming: 6 bases; junction bases outside the gene matches: 5. This CDR3 comprises 15 residues. Germline V CDR1 and CDR2: MNHNS, SASEGT. The CDR3 sequence: CASSEKLAGGREQYF. CDR3 sequence (DNA): TGTGCCAGCAGTGAGAAACTAGCGGGGGGGCGCGAGCAGTACTTC.

This chain connects TRBV2 to TRBJ2-7, with D tentatively TRBD1 (6 bases). Trimming cost V 3 bases and J 2 bases, with 8 bases left between them. In germline, CDR1 is SNHLY, CDR2 FYNNEI. The CDR3 sequence is 13 residues long. The CDR3 protein is CASSDRGTYEQYF. Written as DNA, the CDR3 is TGTGCCAGCAGTGACAGGGGAACCTACGAGCAGTACTTC.

In its sample, this clone was seen once. The genes are TRBV4-3 and TRBJ2-2; 8 bases align to TRBD1. Germline CDR1 and CDR2: LGHNA and YSLEER. V lost 4 bases to trimming and J lost 5 bases; unmatched junction nucleotides: 9. CDR3 length: 16 amino acids. The CDR3 loop reads CASSPHTDRATGELFF. In DNA form, the CDR3 reads TGCGCCAGCAGCCCCCATACGGACAGGGCGACCGGGGAGCTGTTTTTT.